This entry concerns a single T cell receptor (beta chain). This clone is a singleton in its sample. This clone's antigen is unknown. Qualities for individual bases were not recorded, and no much larger clone is one base off. The collaborating institutions used their own protocols to collect whole blood in K2EDTA tubes. For TCRbeta analysis, collaborators shipped samples as frozen whole blood, isolated PBMCs, or DNA extracted from either of those sample types. The sample is drawn from a study of blood T cell repertoires in COVID-19 (dated by TCRdb to 2020 to 2022). About the investigation overall: The collaborator samples originated in the United States, Italy and Spain and spanned the acute and convalescent phases of COVID-19. The prospective study material was composed of cDNA or gDNA derived from T cells, B-cell-depleted T cells, or PBMCs. Deeply sampled blood TCRbeta repertoires from subjects exposed to, actively infected with, or recovered from COVID-19 were included in the dataset. The repertoires were released in a freely available public database intended as a resource for research on the immune response to SARS-CoV-2. Samples were obtained from the ongoing ImmuneRACE study (first 160 participants) and from 1,000 to 1,500 subjects provided by 6 global collaborators. The sample metadata nearly always contained a de-identified subject ID, COVID-19 status, age in years and sex. Where HLA class I and class II types were available, the types were taken from metadata supplied by the sample provider, not from assay-based typing. The investigation overall reported the following: How much clinical and demographic metadata was included differed by source and by participant, and the metadata was provided uncurated.

Looking up the germline V gene yields CDR1 SGHRS and CDR2 YFSETQ. The CDR3 runs 18 amino acids, cysteine and phenylalanine included. Only the CDR3 DNA is retained, 54 bases long and in frame from the first base. The junction carries 13 bases between V and J, which are trimmed by 0 bases and 0 bases respectively. The immunoSEQ Assay, a bias-controlled multiplex PCR, was used to amplify TCRbeta CDR3 regions from genomic DNA. As for how the authors treated the data: The number of nucleated cells in each sample was estimated by amplification of reference gene primers within the assay. Sequence reads were collapsed and filtered to measure the absolute abundance of every unique TCRbeta CDR3 rearrangement. Productive Simpson clonality was computed per sample as the square root of Simpson's diversity index over productive rearrangements. What TCRdb holds here is the immuneACCESS table cut down to in-frame rearrangements. Part of the clones is not present; checked against another copy, under half of the missing clones reflect an unresolved V gene, and the others are unexplained. D and trimming were read from the DNA, whereas the V and J calls and clone size are those reported in that table. The sample has more than 200,000 clones on record, around 86% of them singletons. The ten largest clones take up about 6% of the sample.

Sequences were obtained from peripheral blood. The receptor was isolated from a man of 80 years or more with acute or convalescent COVID-19. Recombination linked TRBV5-1 to TRBJ2-6, with TRBD2 tentatively as D gene (5 bases match). The nucleotides read TGCGCCAGCAGCTTGGCCGGGATCAGGCTCTCTGGGGCCAACGTCCTGACTTTC. This yields the protein CASSLAGIRLSGANVLTF. When the CDR3 is completed using the reference TRBV5-1 and TRBJ2-6 genes on either side, the full variable domain is KAGVTQTPRYLIKTRGQQVTLSCSPISGHRSVSWYQQTPGQGLQFLFEYFSETQRNKGNFPGRFSGRQFSNSRSEMNVSTLELGDSALYLCASSLAGIRLSGANVLTFGAGSRLTVL.